This T cell receptor (beta chain) stems from a study of cytomegalovirus exposure and HLA in healthy donors. V shed 7 bases and J shed 0 bases, with 7 bases lying between them. Germline assignment: CDR1 KGHSH and CDR2 LQKENI. CDR3 length equals 14 residues. The PCR made use of 60 Vbeta and 13 Jbeta primers. Clones were sequenced by immunoSEQ multiplex PCR, and TCRdb holds only the in-frame ones, with some missing. Among roughly 190,000 clones, about 70% were seen once, and the ten largest hold 1.8%. This rearrangement joins TRBV18 to TRBJ2-6, with D possibly TRBD1 on 5 matching bases. The sequence derives from a woman aged 25 to 45 in good health and CMV-seronegative. The sequencing input was PBMCs. The CDR3 protein is CASYRSSGANVLTF. For the CDR3, the DNA is TGTGCCAGCTACAGGAGCTCTGGGGCCAACGTCCTGACTTTC.